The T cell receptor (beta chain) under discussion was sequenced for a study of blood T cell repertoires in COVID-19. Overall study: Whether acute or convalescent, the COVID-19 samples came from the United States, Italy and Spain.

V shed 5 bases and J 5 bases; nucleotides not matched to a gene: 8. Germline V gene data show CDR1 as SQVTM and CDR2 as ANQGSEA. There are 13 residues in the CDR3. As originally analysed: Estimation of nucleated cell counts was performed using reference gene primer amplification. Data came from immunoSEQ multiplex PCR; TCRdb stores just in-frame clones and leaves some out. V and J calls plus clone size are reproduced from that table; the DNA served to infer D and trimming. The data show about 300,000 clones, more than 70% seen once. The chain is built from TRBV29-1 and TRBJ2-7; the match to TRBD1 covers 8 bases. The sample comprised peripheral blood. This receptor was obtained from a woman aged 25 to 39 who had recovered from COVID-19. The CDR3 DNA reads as TGCAGCGTTAAAAATGGACAGGGTGACGAGCAGTACTTC. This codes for CSVKNGQGDEQYF.